This T cell receptor (beta chain) was found in a study of T-cell memory formation after mild COVID-19. Study-wide context: There were largely donor-specific TCR clusters.

TCRdb processed the 5' RACE reads anew with MiXCR; each CDR3 protein has one entry. This table holds approximately 400,000 distinct CDR3 sequences, roughly 26% found once. This clonotype was counted a few times. Its matching antigen is unknown. Overall study findings and caveats: Chiefly within CM and EM were the contracting CD4+ clones; CD8+ ones were within EMRA. Later expanders leaned CD4+, whereas day 15 to 85 contracting clones were balanced CD4/CD8.

V lost 3 bases and J 1 base, leaving 12 bases between the germline ends. This CDR3 contains 16 residues. Germline assignment: CDR1 MNHEY and CDR2 SMNVEV (reference sequence). This sequence joins TRBV27 and TRBJ2-2; D ambiguous. The sequence derives from an adult woman who had mild COVID-19 (a few samples of this study predate the infection). Cell type and time point are not known. The sequenced sample was PBMCs or a T cell subset sorted from them (not recorded which). The CDR3 DNA is TGTGCCAGCAGTTTTTCACGGGTCCTGAACACCGGGGAGCTGTTTTTT. Translation: CASSFSRVLNTGELFF.